This T cell receptor beta chain was documented in a study of blood T cell repertoires in COVID-19. Looking at the study overall: Material from acute and convalescent COVID-19 was sourced from the United States, Italy and Spain. Sample material is recorded as cDNA or gDNA derived from T cells, B-cell-depleted T cells, or PBMCs.

Profiling relied on immunoSEQ multiplex PCR, and the TCRdb table lists in-frame clones only, not all of them. The table includes around 200,000 clones, over 75% detected once. Sequencing input: peripheral blood. The TCR sequence derives from a woman in her 50s with acute or convalescent COVID-19.

Here the CDR3 DNA reads TGTGCCAGTAGTATCCGCGGGGGAGATAACTATGGCTACACCTTC. Translating it yields CASSIRGGDNYGYTF. The chain employs TRBV19 and TRBJ1-2; TRBD1 might be the D (5 bases). CDR3 length: 15 amino acids. V lost 3 bases to trimming and J lost 1 base, with 12 bases between them. CDR1 and CDR2 from the germline V gene are LNHDA and SQIVND (reference sequence).